Listed below are T cell receptor beta chains from one sample, sequenced in a study of T cell responses to AZD1222 COVID-19 vaccine. TCRdb's copy holds only in-frame clones and misses some; the assay was immunoSEQ multiplex PCR. The sample consists of 100,000 or so clones, around nine tenths of them appearing once. Sequencing was performed on peripheral blood, taken on day 0 of AZD1222 vaccination. These receptors all come from an adult in good health. Each CDR3 is given with its conserved first and last residue. Each record gives: D gene, J gene, clone size, V gene, CDR3 DNA, CDR3 protein. A D gene is named only where the DNA matches it firmly. Only some rows state a clone size, as once, few, many or a class for expanded clones.

TRBD1 | TRBJ2-5 | . | TRBV24-1 | TGTGCCACCAGTGATCCAGGGTCCCTGGGACAGGGGCGAGAGACCCAGTACTTC | CATSDPGSLGQGRETQYF
TRBD2 | TRBJ2-3 | . | TRBV6-2/TRBV6-3 | TGTGCCAGCAGTTACTCGAAACTAGCGGGAGGGGCATACAGTCCCCCTACGCAGTATTTT | CASSYSKLAGGAYSPPTQYF
TRBD1 | TRBJ1-3 | . | TRBV4-3 | TGCGCCAGCAGCCAAGGACCCTCAGGACAGGGGGCGAACACCATATATTTT | CASSQGPSGQGANTIYF
. | TRBJ1-2 | . | TRBV4-2 | TGTGCCAGCAGCCAACCGACAGACTATGGCTACACCTTC | CASSQPTDYGYTF
. | TRBJ2-7 | . | TRBV21-1 | TGTGCCAGCCCTCCCCGGGACAGGGCCTACGAGCAGTACTTC | CASPPRDRAYEQYF
. | TRBJ2-2 | . | TRBV6-2/TRBV6-3 | TGTGCCAGCAGATACGGGAAGAACACCGGGGAGCTGTTTTTT | CASRYGKNTGELFF
. | TRBJ1-1 | . | TRBV3-1/TRBV3-2 | TGTGCCAGCAGCAAATGGACGGATAACACTGAAGCTTTCTTT | CASSKWTDNTEAFF
TRBD1 | TRBJ2-7 | . | TRBV18 | TGTGCCAGCTCAGGGGACAGTCCTCCCTACGAGCAGTACTTC | CASSGDSPPYEQYF
. | TRBJ2-3 | few | TRBV18 | TGTGCCAGCTCACCACCCACAGATACGCAGTATTTT | CASSPPTDTQYF
TRBD2 | TRBJ2-7 | . | TRBV6-5 | TGTGCCAGCAGTATTCAGGGAGGGTATTCCCAGCAGTACTTC | CASSIQGGYSQQYF
TRBD1 | TRBJ1-1 | few | TRBV28 | TGTGCCAGCGTGCTGACAGGGCGGACTGAAGCTTTCTTT | CASVLTGRTEAFF
. | TRBJ2-3 | . | TRBV6-5 | TGTGCCAGCAGTTTACAGGGGCGGGGTGGAAATACGCAGTATTTT | CASSLQGRGGNTQYF
TRBD1 | TRBJ1-3 | . | TRBV6-1 | TGTGCCAGCAGTGAATCGAGACAGGGATTCTCTGGAAACACCATATATTTT | CASSESRQGFSGNTIYF
. | TRBJ1-6 | . | TRBV27 | TGTGCCAGCAGTTTAAAGGGGTTTAATTCACCCCTCCACTTT | CASSLKGFNSPLHF
. | TRBJ1-4 | . | TRBV28 | TGTGCCAGCAGTTCTCAGGGGAGAGGGAATGAAAAACTGTTTTTT | CASSSQGRGNEKLFF
. | TRBJ2-3 | few | TRBV3-1/TRBV3-2 | TGTGCCAGCAGCCAAGATTGGAGGGCAGATACGCAGTATTTT | CASSQDWRADTQYF
. | TRBJ1-2 | few | TRBV28 | TGTGCCAGCAGGCCTGGAGGGGGAAACTATGGCTACACCTTC | CASRPGGGNYGYTF
TRBD1 | TRBJ1-4 | . | TRBV6-5 | TGTGCCAGCAGACCTAACAGGGGAACTAATGAAAAACTGTTTTTT | CASRPNRGTNEKLFF
. | TRBJ1-2 | . | TRBV11-2 | TGTGCCAGCAGCTTAGGCCCCAAAACACGTGGCTACACCTTC | CASSLGPKTRGYTF
. | TRBJ2-5 | once | TRBV7-9 | TGTGCCAGCAGCTTAACGGGAGCGGGCCAAGAGACCCAGTACTTC | CASSLTGAGQETQYF
. | TRBJ2-7 | once | TRBV7-2 | TGTGCCAGCACGAAACAGGGTGCCTCCTACGAACAGTACTTC | CASTKQGASYEQYF
TRBD2 | TRBJ2-3 | . | TRBV19 | TGCGCTAGCGGGGGGAACACAGATACGCAGTATTTT | CASGGNTDTQYF
TRBD1 | TRBJ1-6 | . | TRBV9 | TGTGCCAGCAGCGCACGACGGGACAGGGACAATTCACCCCTCCACTTT | CASSARRDRDNSPLHF
. | TRBJ2-7 | . | TRBV28 | TGTGCCAGCAGATCGGCGGGACCGTACGAGCAGTACTTC | CASRSAGPYEQYF
. | TRBJ1-5 | few | TRBV10-3 | TGTGCCATTGGGGGTTTTAGGAATCAGCCCCAGCATTTT | CAIGGFRNQPQHF
. | TRBJ2-3 | . | TRBV18 | TGTGCCAGCTCACCAAGTCTTACAGATACGCAGTATTTT | CASSPSLTDTQYF
TRBD2 | TRBJ2-3 | once | TRBV4-1 | TGCGCCAGCAGCCGAGGACTAGCGGGTAACACAGATACGCAGTATTTT | CASSRGLAGNTDTQYF
TRBD1 | TRBJ1-2 | . | TRBV20-1 | TGCAGGGGACAGGGGCATGGCTACACCTTC | CRGQGHGYTF
TRBD2 | TRBJ2-5 | . | TRBV13 | TGTGCCAGCAGCGTCACCGGGACTAGCGGGATAGAGACCCAGTACTTC | CASSVTGTSGIETQYF
TRBD1 | TRBJ2-1 | . | TRBV7-2 | TGTGCCAGCAGCTTAGCGGGGACAGGGGCTAATGAGCAGTTCTTC | CASSLAGTGANEQFF
. | TRBJ1-4 | . | TRBV28 | TGTGCCAGCAGTTTAGTTCAGGAAAAACTGTTTTTT | CASSLVQEKLFF
. | TRBJ2-1 | . | TRBV28 | TGTGCCAGCAGTTGGCTGGGGGCTAATGCCTACAATGAGCAGTTCTTC | CASSWLGANAYNEQFF
. | TRBJ1-3 | . | TRBV21-1 | TGTGCCAGCAGCAATGACAGACTCTTCTCTGGAAACACCATATATTTT | CASSNDRLFSGNTIYF
. | TRBJ1-5 | few | TRBV30 | TGTGCCTGGAGTACGGGGTCGAATCAGCCCCAGCATTTT | CAWSTGSNQPQHF
. | TRBJ1-2 | . | TRBV9 | TGTGCCAGCAGCGTAGTCCCCCACCCGGGGGGCTATGGCTACACCTTC | CASSVVPHPGGYGYTF
. | TRBJ2-5 | . | TRBV5-1 | TGCGCCAGCAGCCCTCGGGACACCAGCTTTCAAGAGACCCAGTACTTC | CASSPRDTSFQETQYF
TRBD2 | TRBJ2-5 | . | TRBV6-5 | TGTGCCAGCAGTCCTAGCGGGGCCCAAGAGACCCAGTACTTC | CASSPSGAQETQYF
TRBD1 | TRBJ2-7 | . | TRBV6-2/TRBV6-3 | TGTGCCAGCAGTAGGACAGGGGGAGGCTACGAGCAGTACTTC | CASSRTGGGYEQYF
. | TRBJ2-3 | . | TRBV5-4 | TGTGCCAGCAGCTTGGTAGGGAGCACAGATACGCAGTATTTT | CASSLVGSTDTQYF
. | TRBJ2-3 | . | TRBV5-6 | TGTGCCAGCAGCTCCGTCCCAGATACGCAGTATTTT | CASSSVPDTQYF
. | TRBJ2-7 | . | TRBV3-1/TRBV3-2 | TGTGCCAGCAGCCAAGTTGGATCCTACGAGCAGTACTTC | CASSQVGSYEQYF
. | TRBJ2-7 | . | TRBV4-3 | TGCGCCAGCAGCCGTGCGGAGAGCTCCTACGAGCAGTACTTC | CASSRAESSYEQYF
. | TRBJ2-5 | . | TRBV5-1 | TGCGCCAGCAGCCCGGGGCTTGACCTCCAAGAGACCCAGTACTTC | CASSPGLDLQETQYF
. | TRBJ1-5 | . | TRBV9 | TGTGCCAGCAGCGTAGGGGGAAACAATCAGCCCCAGCATTTT | CASSVGGNNQPQHF
. | TRBJ1-4 | . | TRBV3-1/TRBV3-2 | TGTGCCAGCAGCCCCCGAGGGACTAATGAAAAACTGTTTTTT | CASSPRGTNEKLFF